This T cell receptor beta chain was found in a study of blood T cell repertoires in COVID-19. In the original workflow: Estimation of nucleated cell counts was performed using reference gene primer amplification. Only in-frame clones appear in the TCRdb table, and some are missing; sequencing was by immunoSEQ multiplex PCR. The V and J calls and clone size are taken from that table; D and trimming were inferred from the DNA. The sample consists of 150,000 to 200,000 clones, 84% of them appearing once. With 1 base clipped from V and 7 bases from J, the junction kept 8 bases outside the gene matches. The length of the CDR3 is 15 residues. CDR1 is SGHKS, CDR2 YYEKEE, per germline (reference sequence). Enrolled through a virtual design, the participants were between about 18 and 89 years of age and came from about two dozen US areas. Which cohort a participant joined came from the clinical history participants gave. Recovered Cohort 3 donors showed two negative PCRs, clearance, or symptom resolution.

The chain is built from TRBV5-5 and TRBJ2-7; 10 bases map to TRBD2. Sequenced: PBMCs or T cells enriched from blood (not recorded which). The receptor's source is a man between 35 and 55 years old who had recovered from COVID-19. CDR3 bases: TGTGCCAGCAGCTTGACTAGCGGGGTCCTTTGGGAGCAGTACTTC. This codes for CASSLTSGVLWEQYF.